This passage covers 14 T cell receptor beta chains from one sample sequenced in a study of CD8+ T cells in alopecia areata. As the sequencing template, cDNA was produced by extracting RNA and reverse transcribing it. Libraries were prepared by immunoSEQ multiplex PCR; TCRdb keeps only in-frame clonotypes and omits some of them. The sample has 55,000 to 70,000 clones; 45% to 55% are singletons. The sample here was CD8+ T cells sorted from blood, taken at week 0. The receptors derive from a human donor with alopecia areata.

The count of this clone is one. The chain employs TRBV30 and TRBJ2-5, with unresolved D. Germline V lookup: CDR1 GTSNPN, CDR2 SVGIG (reference sequence). The CDR3 has 15 residues. V was pared by 2 bases and J by 2 bases, with 15 bases between. The CDR3 region is CAWSPLVQLQETQYF. The CDR3 coding sequence is TGTGCCTGGAGTCCCCTCGTCCAGTTACAAGAGACCCAGTACTTC.

This clone was found a few times. The rearrangement links TRBV4-1 to TRBJ2-7; D may match TRBD1 or TRBD2 (5 bases each). V was shortened by 0 bases and J by 2 bases, with 8 bases between the two germline ends. The germline gives CDR1 MGHRA, CDR2 YSYEKL. The CDR3 is 14 residues long. The CDR3 DNA reads as TGCGCCAGCAGCCAAGAGGGGGTCGCCTACGAGCAGTACTTC. Its translation: CASSQEGVAYEQYF.

The chain recombines TRBV28 with TRBJ2-5; no clear D. This CDR3 is 9 amino acids long. Germline CDR1 is MDHEN and CDR2 is SYDVKM. Trimming took 6 bases from V and 5 from J, leaving 1 base between them. In nucleotides, the CDR3 is TGTGCCAGCAGGGAGACCCAGTACTTC. Translating it yields CASRETQYF.

This clone showed up just a few times. This chain joins TRBV29-1 and TRBJ1-2; a possible D gene is TRBD1 (6 bases). Trimming cost V 7 bases and J 4 bases, with 19 bases left between them. There are 14 residues in the CDR3. From germline, CDR1 is SQVTM and CDR2 ANQGSEA. The CDR3 bases are TGCAGCGCCGTGGGGACACAGGAGGGCTATGGCTACACCTTC. This gives the protein CSAVGTQEGYGYTF.

V gene TRBV4-1 combines with J gene TRBJ1-1, with 7 bases matching TRBD1. V lost 4 bases to trimming and J lost 0 bases; unmatched junction nucleotides: 5. The CDR3 extends over 15 amino acids. Germline lookup yields CDR1 MGHRA and CDR2 YSYEKL. CDR3 bases: TGCGCCAGCAGCCTGTACAGGGGAATGAACACTGAAGCTTTCTTT. Amino acids: CASSLYRGMNTEAFF.

This clone was seen only a few times. The V call is TRBV28, the J call TRBJ2-4, with a tentative D call TRBD1 (5 bases). The CDR3 length is 16 residues. Germline CDR1 MDHEN, CDR2 SYDVKM. Trimming cost V 7 bases and J 2 bases, with 18 bases left between them. The CDR3 spells CASTSKGAVTKNIQYF. The CDR3, as DNA: TGTGCCAGCACTTCAAAAGGGGCCGTAACCAAAAACATTCAGTACTTC.

V is TRBV2 and J is TRBJ1-5, with TRBD1 matching over 9 bases. The CDR3 covers 15 residues. Germline V lookup: CDR1 SNHLY, CDR2 FYNNEI. V trimming: 6 bases; J trimming: 3 bases; junction bases outside the gene matches: 6. The CDR3 DNA follows: TGTGCCAGCAGAGAGGACAGGGGCTCCAATCAGCCCCAGCATTTT. This encodes CASREDRGSNQPQHF.

This clone was observed a few times. The J gene is TRBJ2-7, the V gene TRBV19; 8 bases line up with TRBD1. V lost 3 bases and J lost 4; bases outside the gene matches: 5. The CDR3 has 14 amino acids. Germline CDR1 is LNHDA and CDR2 is SQIVND (reference sequence). CDR3 bases: TGTGCCAGTAGTATCCCAGGGGGCAGTTACGAGCAGTACTTC. Translation gives CASSIPGGSYEQYF. The variable domain in full, completed from reference TRBV19 and TRBJ2-7, reads DGGITQSPKYLFRKEGQNVTLSCEQNLNHDAMYWYRQDPGQGLRLIYYSQIVNDFQKGDIAEGYSVSREKKESFPLTVTSAQKNPTAFYLCASSIPGGSYEQYFGPGTRLTVT.

J is TRBJ2-4 and V is TRBV9, with TRBD1 identical over 9 bases. Trimming cost V 3 bases and J 3 bases; bases outside gene matches: 7. Germline V CDR1 and CDR2: SGDLS, YYNGEE. The CDR3 length is 16 residues. DNA for the CDR3: TGTGCCAGCAGCGCACAACAGGGGGCGGACAAAAACATTCAGTACTTC. The encoded protein is CASSAQQGADKNIQYF.

This chain connects TRBV27 to TRBJ2-2; no firm D call. This CDR3 is built from 15 residues. Germline V gene data show CDR1 as MNHEY and CDR2 as SMNVEV (reference sequence). The V gene lost 6 bases and the J gene lost 3 bases, with 14 bases spanning the gap. CDR3 nucleotides: TGTGCCAGCAGGCCAGTAAGGTTGTACACCGGGGAGCTGTTTTTT. Residues: CASRPVRLYTGELFF.

The chain links TRBV19 to TRBJ1-5; no reliable D call. The V gene's germline CDR1 is LNHDA and CDR2 SQIVND (reference sequence). This CDR3 contains 14 residues. V dropped 3 bases and J dropped 5 bases, with 11 bases sitting between them. CDR3 region: CASSIWGLDQPQHF. Here the CDR3 DNA reads TGTGCCAGTAGTATTTGGGGATTGGATCAGCCCCAGCATTTT.

V usage is TRBV27 and J usage is TRBJ2-7, with 9 positions matching TRBD1. This CDR3 is 15 amino acids long. CDR1 is MNHEY and CDR2 is SMNVEV in the germline V gene (reference sequence). V shed 3 bases and J 2 bases; nucleotides not matched to a gene: 5. This CDR3 is CASSFPGQGTYEQYF. The CDR3 DNA follows: TGTGCCAGCAGTTTTCCAGGACAGGGGACCTACGAGCAGTACTTC.

The V call is TRBV27, the J call TRBJ1-1; D not certain. V was shortened by 1 base and J by 1 base, with 7 bases between the two germline ends. The CDR3 length is 14 residues. Germline CDR1 is MNHEY and CDR2 is SMNVEV (reference sequence). The CDR3 bases are TGTGCCAGCAGTTTATACCCGGAGAACACTGAAGCTTTCTTT. Encoded protein: CASSLYPENTEAFF.

V usage is TRBV27 and J usage is TRBJ2-1; a possible D gene is TRBD2 (6 bases). In germline, CDR1 is MNHEY, CDR2 SMNVEV (reference sequence). The CDR3 sequence is 15 residues long. Between the trimmed V and J ends, which lost 3 bases and 3 bases, there was a span of 12 bases. The CDR3 region has the DNA TGTGCCAGCAGTTTGTCTAAGCGGGTCTACAATGAGCAGTTCTTC. It is translated as CASSLSKRVYNEQFF.